This entry concerns a single T cell receptor (beta chain). The antigen remains undetermined. The time point here: cycle 4 day 1 (C4D1), after about 6 weeks of nivolumab. Patients all relapsed after autologous stem cell transplantation, and there was variation in brentuximab vedotin exposure. Complete response, partial response or progressive disease were the best responses. Measured with immunoSEQ multiplex PCR; TCRdb has only the in-frame clones, and not every one. This repertoire shows roughly 60,000 clones, about 90% found once; its top ten account for about a tenth. These data belong to a study of PD-1 blockade in classical Hodgkin lymphoma. V was cut by 3 bases and J by 1 base, with 22 bases left in between. CDR1 and CDR2 (germline): GTSNPN, SVGIG (reference sequence). The CDR3 has 17 residues. Study-wide results and caveats: CD4+ TCR diversity, unlike CD8+, rose significantly by C4D1.

The V and J genes are TRBV30 and TRBJ2-7, with a tentative D call TRBD1 (6 bases). This sequence originates from a human donor with classical Hodgkin lymphoma. Material: peripheral blood mononuclear cells (PBMCs), obtained before the fourth cycle of nivolumab. DNA of the CDR3: TGTGCCTGGAGCACTACAAACAGGGAATCAACGTCCTACGAGCAGTACTTC. Its protein product is CAWSTTNRESTSYEQYF.